The following is a T cell receptor (beta chain) sequence with its context. J was trimmed by 8 bases and V by 3 bases; bases with no gene match: 5. CDR3 length: 13 amino acids. It was with unique molecular identifiers that the TCRbeta library was prepared. TCRdb recomputed calls from the PCR reads with MiXCR, one row per CDR3 protein. The data contain approximately 400,000 distinct CDR3 sequences, 9.5% to 13% of them singletons. The record originates from a study of T-cell reconstitution after alpha-beta-depleted transplantation in children. The source was PBMCs from the stem cell graft donor, collected from the stem cell graft. This TCR was recovered from a human donor who donated a stem cell graft to a child with acute myeloid leukemia. The rearrangement uses TRBV12-3 or TRBV12-4 and TRBJ2-3; 7 bases agree with TRBD2. CDR3 bases: TGTGCCAGCAGTTTGGGGAGGGTTCCTACGCAGTATTTT. This translates into CASSLGRVPTQYF.